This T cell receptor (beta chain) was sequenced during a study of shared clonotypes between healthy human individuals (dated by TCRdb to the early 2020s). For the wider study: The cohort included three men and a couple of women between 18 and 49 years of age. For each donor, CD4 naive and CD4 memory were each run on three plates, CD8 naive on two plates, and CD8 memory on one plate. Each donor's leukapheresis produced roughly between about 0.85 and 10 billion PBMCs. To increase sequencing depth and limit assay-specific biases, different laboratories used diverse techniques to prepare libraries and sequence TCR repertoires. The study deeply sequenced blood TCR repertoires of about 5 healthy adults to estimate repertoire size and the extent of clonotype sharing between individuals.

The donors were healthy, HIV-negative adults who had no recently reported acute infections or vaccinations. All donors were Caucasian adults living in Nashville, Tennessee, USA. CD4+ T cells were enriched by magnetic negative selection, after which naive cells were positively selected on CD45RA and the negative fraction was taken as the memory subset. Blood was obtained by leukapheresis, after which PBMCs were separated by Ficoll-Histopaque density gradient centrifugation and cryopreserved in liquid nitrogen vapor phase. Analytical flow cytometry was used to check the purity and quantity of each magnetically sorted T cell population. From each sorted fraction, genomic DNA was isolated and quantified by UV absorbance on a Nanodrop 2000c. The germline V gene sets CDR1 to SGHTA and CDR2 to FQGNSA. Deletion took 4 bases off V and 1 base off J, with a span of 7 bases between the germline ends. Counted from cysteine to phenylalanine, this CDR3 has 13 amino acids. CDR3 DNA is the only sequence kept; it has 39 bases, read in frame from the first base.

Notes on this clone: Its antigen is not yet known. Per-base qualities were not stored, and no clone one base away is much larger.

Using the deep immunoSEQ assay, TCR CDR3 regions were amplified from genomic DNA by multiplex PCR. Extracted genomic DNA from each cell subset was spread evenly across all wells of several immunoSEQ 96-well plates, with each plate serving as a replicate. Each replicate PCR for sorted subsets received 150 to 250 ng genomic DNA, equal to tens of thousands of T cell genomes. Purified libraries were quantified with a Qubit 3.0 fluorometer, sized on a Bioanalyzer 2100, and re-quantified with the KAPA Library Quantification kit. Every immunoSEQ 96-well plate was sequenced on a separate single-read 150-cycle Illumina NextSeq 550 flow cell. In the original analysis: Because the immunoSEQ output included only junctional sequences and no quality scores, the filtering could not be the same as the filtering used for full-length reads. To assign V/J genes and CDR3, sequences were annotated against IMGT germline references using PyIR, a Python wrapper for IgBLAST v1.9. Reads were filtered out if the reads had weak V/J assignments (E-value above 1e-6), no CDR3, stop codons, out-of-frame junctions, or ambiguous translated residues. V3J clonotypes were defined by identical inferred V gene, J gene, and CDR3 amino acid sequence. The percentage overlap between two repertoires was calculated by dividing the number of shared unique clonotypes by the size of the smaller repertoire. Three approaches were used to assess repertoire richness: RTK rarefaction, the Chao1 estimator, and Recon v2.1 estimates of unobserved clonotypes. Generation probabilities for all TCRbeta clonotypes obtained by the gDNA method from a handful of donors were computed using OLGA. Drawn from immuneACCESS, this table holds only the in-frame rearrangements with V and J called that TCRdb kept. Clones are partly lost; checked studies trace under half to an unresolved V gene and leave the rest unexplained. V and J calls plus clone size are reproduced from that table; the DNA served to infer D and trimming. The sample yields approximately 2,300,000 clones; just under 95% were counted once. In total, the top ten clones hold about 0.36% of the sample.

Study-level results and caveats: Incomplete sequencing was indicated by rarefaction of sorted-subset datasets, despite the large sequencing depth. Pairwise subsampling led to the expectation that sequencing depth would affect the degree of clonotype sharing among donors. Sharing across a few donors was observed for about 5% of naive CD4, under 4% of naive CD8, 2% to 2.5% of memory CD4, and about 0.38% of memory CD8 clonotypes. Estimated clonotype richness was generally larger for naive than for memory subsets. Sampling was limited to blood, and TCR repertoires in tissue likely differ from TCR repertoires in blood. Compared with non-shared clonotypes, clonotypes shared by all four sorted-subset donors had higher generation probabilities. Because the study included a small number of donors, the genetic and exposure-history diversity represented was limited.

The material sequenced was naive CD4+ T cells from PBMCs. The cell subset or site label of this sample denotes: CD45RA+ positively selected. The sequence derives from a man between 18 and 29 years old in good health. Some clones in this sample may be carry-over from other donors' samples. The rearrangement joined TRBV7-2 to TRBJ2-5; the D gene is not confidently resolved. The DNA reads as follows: TGTGCCAGCAGCTCGGGCTTCCAAGAGACCCAGTACTTC. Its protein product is CASSSGFQETQYF.